This passage covers 14 T cell receptor beta chains from one sample sequenced in a study of cytomegalovirus exposure and HLA in healthy donors. Vbeta (60) and Jbeta (13) primers were used in the PCR. Profiled with immunoSEQ multiplex PCR; TCRdb holds only in-frame clones, not every one. The repertoire has about 140,000 clones, 80% of them found once; the top ten carry 2% to 2.5%. The specimen sequenced was PBMCs. Receptors originate from a young man in good health and CMV-seronegative.

The genes are TRBV5-6 and TRBJ2-1, with 14 bases matching TRBD2. The J segment lost 7 bases and the V segment lost 4 bases, leaving 10 bases of the junction unmatched. The germline V gene encodes CDR1 SGHDT and CDR2 YYEEEE. There are 17 residues in the CDR3. The CDR3 DNA follows: TGTGCCAGCAGCCCACGGGGACTAGCGGGGGTTGTAAATGAGCAGTTCTTC. It translates to CASSPRGLAGVVNEQFF.

This clone was seen more than once but under ten times. The chain joins TRBV7-2 to TRBJ1-2, with TRBD1 identical over 7 bases. The length of the CDR3 is 17 residues. The ends lost 1 base at V and 5 bases at J; junction bases unmatched: 13. Germline V gives CDR1 SGHTA, CDR2 FQGNSA. CDR3 residues: CASSLGINRGGGYGYTF. In nucleotides, the CDR3 is TGTGCCAGCAGCTTAGGAATCAACAGGGGAGGTGGATATGGCTACACCTTC.

V is TRBV30 and J is TRBJ2-6, with a weak D call TRBD1 (5 bases). V was shortened by 6 bases and J by 4 bases, with 13 bases between the two germline ends. There are 14 residues in the CDR3. CDR1 and CDR2 (germline): GTSNPN, SVGIG (reference sequence). The CDR3 loop reads CACAGSSGANVLTF. For the CDR3, the DNA is TGTGCCTGCGCAGGGTCCTCCGGGGCCAACGTCCTGACTTTC.

The CDR3 DNA follows: TGTGCCAGCAGTTACGAACGGGGCTATGGCTACACCTTC. It specifies CASSYERGYGYTF. V gene TRBV6-6 combines with J gene TRBJ1-2; no definite D call. Germline CDR1 is MNHNY and CDR2 is SVGAGI (reference sequence). Trimming removed 2 bases from V and 4 bases from J, with 8 bases in between. This CDR3 contains 13 residues.

The CDR3 sequence: CASSSGGRANEKLFF. The CDR3 DNA follows: TGTGCCAGCAGTTCAGGGGGCCGGGCTAATGAAAAACTGTTTTTT. The chain carries TRBV27 and TRBJ1-4; the match to TRBD1 covers 8 bases. The V and J ends lost 4 bases and 3 bases, in that order; junction bases with no gene match: 4. From germline, CDR1 is MNHEY and CDR2 SMNVEV (reference sequence). There are 15 residues in the CDR3.

The V and J genes are TRBV5-1 and TRBJ1-2, with 7 nucleotides matching TRBD1. Germline CDR1 is SGHRS and CDR2 is YFSETQ. The CDR3 is 15 amino acids. V shed 3 bases and J 6 bases; nucleotides not matched to a gene: 11. This chain's CDR3 is CASSSEDRFLNGYTF. The CDR3 region has the DNA TGCGCCAGCAGCTCCGAGGACAGGTTCCTCAATGGCTACACCTTC.

In its sample, this clone was seen a few times. The chain has TRBV4-1 and TRBJ2-2, with a tentative D call TRBD2 (6 bases). The CDR3 extends over 17 amino acids. V was shortened by 1 base and J by 0 bases, with 12 bases between the two germline ends. CDR1 MGHRA and CDR2 YSYEKL come from the germline V gene. This chain's CDR3 is CASSQGHRLANTGELFF. Written as DNA, the CDR3 is TGCGCCAGCAGCCAAGGCCACCGACTAGCGAACACCGGGGAGCTGTTTTTT.

The V and J genes are TRBV9 and TRBJ2-3, with TRBD2 matching 10 bases. After removal of 0 bases from V and 2 bases from J, the junction contained 6 bases not matched to a gene. The CDR3 contains 17 residues. Per the germline V gene, CDR1 is SGDLS and CDR2 is YYNGEE. DNA for the CDR3: TGTGCCAGCAGCGTAGGGGTAGCGGGGGGCAACACAGATACGCAGTATTTT. Translation gives CASSVGVAGGNTDTQYF.

This clone appeared a single time. The chain recombines TRBV4-1 with TRBJ2-3, with 8 bases that match TRBD2. V shed 0 bases and J 4 bases; nucleotides not matched to a gene: 9. CDR1 and CDR2 from the germline V gene are MGHRA and YSYEKL. The CDR3 totals 17 residues. DNA for the CDR3: TGCGCCAGCAGCCAAGATTTAGGGACTAGGCGGCCAGATACGCAGTATTTT. Translated, it gives CASSQDLGTRRPDTQYF.

The CDR3, as DNA: TGCAGCGTTGCATCCCGACTAGCGGGGGACAATGAGCAGTTCTTC. This gives the protein CSVASRLAGDNEQFF. The chain joins TRBV29-1 to TRBJ2-1; 12 bases agree with TRBD2. This CDR3 is 15 amino acids long. Trimming at V came to 4 bases and at J to 5 bases, leaving 6 bases not matched to a gene. Germline V gives CDR1 SQVTM, CDR2 ANQGSEA.

V and J are TRBV5-4 and TRBJ1-2; no definite D call. Trimming left V 3 bases short and J 8 bases short, with 17 bases between. The germline V gene encodes CDR1 SGHNT and CDR2 YYREEE (reference sequence). This CDR3 comprises 14 residues. The CDR3 DNA sequence: TGTGCCAGCAGCTCCGGCGGGATAACGGGAGGCTACACCTTC. Translation gives CASSSGGITGGYTF.

This clone was observed once. The gene calls are TRBV13 and TRBJ2-7, with TRBD1 matching 7 bases. The CDR3 has 14 residues. CDR1 is PRHDT and CDR2 is FYEKMQ in the germline V gene (reference sequence). V shed 6 bases and J 0 bases; nucleotides not matched to a gene: 5. The CDR3 protein is CASSQQGSSYEQYF. As DNA, the CDR3 is TGTGCCAGCAGTCAACAGGGGTCCTCCTACGAGCAGTACTTC.

The chain joins TRBV7-9 to TRBJ2-7; weak D call: TRBD2 (5 bases). The length of the CDR3 is 18 residues. V lost 2 bases and J 0 bases, leaving 20 bases between the germline ends. Germline V gene data show CDR1 as SEHNR and CDR2 as FQNEAQ (reference sequence). The CDR3 region is CASSLIKLVGTSSYEQYF. DNA for the CDR3: TGTGCCAGCAGCTTAATAAAATTAGTGGGAACTAGCTCCTACGAGCAGTACTTC. The variable domain in full, completed from reference TRBV7-9 and TRBJ2-7, reads DTGVSQNPRHKITKRGQNVTFRCDPISEHNRLYWYRQTLGQGPEFLTYFQNEAQLEKSRLLSDRFSAERPKGSFSTLEIQRTEQGDSAMYLCASSLIKLVGTSSYEQYFGPGTRLTVT.

The rearrangement joins TRBV12-5 to TRBJ2-1, with 11 bases lining up with TRBD2. The CDR3 runs 19 residues. Germline V gene lookup returns CDR1 LGHNT and CDR2 FRNRAP. With V trimmed by 2 bases and J by 4 bases, 13 bases remained unmatched. CDR3 DNA sequence: TGTGCTAGTGGTTTGACCCCAGGGCTAGCGGGGGGACGATACAATGAGCAGTTCTTC. Its translation is CASGLTPGLAGGRYNEQFF.